This T cell receptor (beta chain) originates from a study of OX40 agonist ivuxolimab in advanced cancers. Assay used: immunoSEQ multiplex PCR; TCRdb lists only in-frame clones, some missing. The repertoire holds more than 60,000 clones, with roughly 85% as singletons. V was clipped by 1 base and J by 4 bases, with 16 bases between them. The CDR3 totals 16 residues. Germline assignment: CDR1 SGHAT and CDR2 FQNNGV. In its sample, this clone ranks as medium-sized. The sequence was obtained from an adult with an advanced solid tumor such as melanoma, head and neck, liver or kidney cancer. Specimen: CD4+ or CD8+ T cells sorted from blood, collected in a trial of the OX40 agonist ivuxolimab. The rearrangement joins TRBV11-2 to TRBJ1-2; the D gene is possibly TRBD1 (6 bases). In nucleotides, the CDR3 is TGTGCCAGCAGCTTAGTGCTCGGGGGCAGGTTCTATGGCTACACCTTC. Amino acids: CASSLVLGGRFYGYTF.